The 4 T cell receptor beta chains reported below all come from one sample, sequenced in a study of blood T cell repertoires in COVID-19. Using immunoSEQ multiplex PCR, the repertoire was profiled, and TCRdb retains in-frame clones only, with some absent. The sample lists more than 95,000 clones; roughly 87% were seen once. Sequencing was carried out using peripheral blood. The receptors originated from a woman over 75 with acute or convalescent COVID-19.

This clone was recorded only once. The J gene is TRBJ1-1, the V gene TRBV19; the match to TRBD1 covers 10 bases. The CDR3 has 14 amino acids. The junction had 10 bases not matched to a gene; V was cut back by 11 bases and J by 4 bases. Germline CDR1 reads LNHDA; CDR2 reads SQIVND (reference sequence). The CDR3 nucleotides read TGTGCCTGCGACCGGGACAGGGGCAGCACTGAAGCTTTCTTT. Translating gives CACDRDRGSTEAFF.

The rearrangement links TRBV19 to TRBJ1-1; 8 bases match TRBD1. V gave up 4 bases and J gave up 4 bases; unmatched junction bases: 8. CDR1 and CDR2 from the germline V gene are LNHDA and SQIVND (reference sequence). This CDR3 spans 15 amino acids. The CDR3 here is CASSRLDRVRTEAFF. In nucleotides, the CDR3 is TGTGCCAGTAGTAGACTGGACAGGGTTCGCACTGAAGCTTTCTTT.

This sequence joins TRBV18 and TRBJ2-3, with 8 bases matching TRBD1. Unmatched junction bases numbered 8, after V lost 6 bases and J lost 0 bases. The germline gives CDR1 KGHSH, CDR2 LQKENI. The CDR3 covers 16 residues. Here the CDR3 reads CASSDRTGISTDTQYF. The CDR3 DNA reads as TGTGCCAGCTCGGACCGGACAGGGATCAGCACAGATACGCAGTATTTT. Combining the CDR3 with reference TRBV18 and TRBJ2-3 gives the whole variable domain NAGVMQNPRHLVRRRGQEARLRCSPMKGHSHVYWYRQLPEEGLKFMVYLQKENIIDESGMPKERFSAEFPKEGPSILRIQQVVRGDSAAYFCASSDRTGISTDTQYFGPGTRLTVL.

This CDR3 reads CASSLQEHTQYF. The DNA for the CDR3 is TGTGCCAGCAGCTTACAGGAGCATACGCAGTATTTT. V gene TRBV5-6 combines with J gene TRBJ2-3; D perhaps matches TRBD1 (5 bases). CDR1 and CDR2 (germline): SGHDT, YYEEEE. Trimming stripped 2 bases from V and 7 bases from J, with 8 bases between. CDR3 length: 12 residues.